The clone carrying this T cell receptor beta chain was seen ten or more times. No antigen is known for it. RNA transcripts were the source from which TCR beta CDR3 regions were amplified. After a first-round RT-PCR with HTBI primers, a second-round multiplex PCR was run. TCRdb redid the calling of the multiplex PCR reads with MiXCR, one entry per CDR3 protein. The sample has some 400,000 distinct CDR3 sequences, about 18% seen once. Trimming pared 3 bases from V and 0 bases from J, leaving 15 bases between. This CDR3 spans 17 amino acids. Germline assignment: CDR1 KGHSH and CDR2 LQKENI. The sample belongs to a study of Graves' ophthalmopathy and Graves' hyperthyroidism. Study-wide points: The model predicted ophthalmopathy progression with roughly 70% sensitivity and around 72% specificity. Blood contained most expanded thyroid clonotypes exceeding 0.001 frequency.

This receptor was taken from a woman between 18 and 29 years old with Graves' ophthalmopathy. Sequenced input: peripheral blood. The chain is built from TRBV18 and TRBJ1-5, with TRBD1 as a possible D gene (5 bases). CDR3 region: CASSPRGGAYSNQPQHF. Written as DNA, the CDR3 is TGTGCCAGCTCACCTCGTGGGGGAGCATATAGCAATCAGCCCCAGCATTTT.